The T cell receptor (beta chain) described here comes from a study of OX40 agonist ivuxolimab in advanced cancers. About the full investigation: Ivuxolimab was an agonistic, fully human IgG2 monoclonal antibody directed against OX40 (CD134), a costimulatory receptor. Intravenous ivuxolimab was administered to patients every 2 weeks at six dose levels: 0.01, 0.1, 0.3, 1.5, 3 and 10 mg/kg. Among the roughly 52 dose-escalation patients, about 20 had hepatocellular carcinoma, roughly 15 melanoma, 9 renal cell carcinoma and 9 head and neck cancer. The dose-escalation cohort was 80% to 90% male with a mean age of roughly 60 years, ranging from roughly 20 to 80. Prior anti-PD-1, anti-PD-L1 or anti-CTLA-4 therapy was permitted, and less than 45% of dose-escalation patients had received checkpoint inhibitors. Three dose-escalation patients achieved partial responses, one with hepatocellular carcinoma and two with cutaneous melanoma. Peripheral TCRbeta sequencing was intended to test whether TCR sequence diversity was altered and clonal T-cell expansion was caused by ivuxolimab. The paper covers the monotherapy dose-escalation part of the phase I ivuxolimab trial, which included N of about 50 patients.

The trial excluded patients who had a history of autoimmune disease or who were on systemic immunosuppression. Peripheral blood for TCR sequencing was drawn from every dose cohort at baseline, at cycle 4 day 1 and at cycle 7 day 1. Samples were obtained from an open-label, multicenter, first-in-human phase I dose-escalation trial of ivuxolimab. Adults with locally advanced or metastatic melanoma, renal cell, hepatocellular, or head and neck squamous cell carcinoma were enrolled in the trial. CD4+ and CD8+ T cells were sorted separately from peripheral blood before TCR sequencing. The germline V gene gives CDR1 as MDHEN and CDR2 as SYDVKM. The junction shows trimming of 6 bases on V and 5 bases on J, and the gene matches do not reach 7 bases of it. Its CDR3 holds 15 amino acids, cysteine through phenylalanine. Only the CDR3 DNA stays, 45 bases, in frame from base 1. Genomic DNA was isolated from the sorted cells so that the TCRbeta CDR3 region could be sequenced. The immunoSEQ Assay was used for sequencing of TCRbeta CDR3 regions. TCRdb re-hosts the immuneACCESS table, in-frame sequences only. Its copies lack some clones; in the studies checked, an unresolved V gene accounts for under half of them, and the cause for the rest is not known. The sample profile shows around 70,000 clones; around 81% of them were found once. The top ten clones comprise around 1.8% of the sample.

The paper as a whole reports these results and caveats: Clonal expansion of both CD4+ and CD8+ blood T cells was observed from baseline to week 6 at doses 0.1 to 3.0 mg/kg. The antigen specificity of the peripheral T cells that underwent clonal expansion was not determined. After ivuxolimab, CD8+ T cells had more expanded clones than CD4+ T cells on average. In the 0.1-3.0 mg/kg groups, partial responders had among the lowest normalized peripheral clonal expansion, particularly in CD8+ T cells. Low levels of normalized T-cell clonal expansion were also seen in some nonresponding patients.

As to this clone: Its antigen remains undetermined. Base qualities are not recorded, but no much larger clone differs from it by a single base.

The rearrangement combines TRBV28 with TRBJ2-1, with TRBD2 identical over 10 junction bases. This specimen was CD4+ or CD8+ T cells sorted from blood, taken in a trial of the OX40 agonist ivuxolimab. This receptor was obtained from an adult with an advanced solid tumor such as melanoma, head and neck, liver or kidney cancer. The CDR3 has the sequence CASRRSGRADNEQFF. The nucleotides are TGTGCCAGCAGGAGAAGCGGGAGGGCCGACAATGAGCAGTTCTTC.